This TCR beta chain comes out of a study of cytomegalovirus exposure and HLA in healthy donors. Study context: There were 90 million to 130 million unique TCR beta sequences, drawn from roughly 200 million T cells, in an earlier analysis.

Points from the study as a whole: Among TCR sequences, most were rare, though some public TCRs appeared in many donors. TCR beta sequences numbering some 17,000 were associated with HLA alleles at 0.05 false discovery rate in a later analysis.

V was pared by 1 base and J by 2 bases, with 0 bases of the junction left unmatched. The germline V gene has CDR1 SQVTM and CDR2 ANQGSEA. The CDR3 loop spans 14 amino acids. The table lists this clone with a few counts. The antigen remains undetermined. The PCR made use of 60 Vbeta and 13 Jbeta primers. Data came from immunoSEQ multiplex PCR; TCRdb stores just in-frame clones and leaves some out. The top ten hold about 9% of the sample, which has about 120,000 clones, about 60% seen once. The origin of this receptor is a man aged 35-49 years in good health and CMV-seropositive. The specimen was PBMCs. The gene calls are TRBV29-1 and TRBJ1-3; 9 bases match TRBD1. The CDR3 coding sequence is TGCAGCGTTGAAGGGGACAGGGCTGGAAACACCATATATTTT. Residues: CSVEGDRAGNTIYF.